This is a list of T cell receptor beta chains from one sample in a study of cytomegalovirus exposure and HLA in healthy donors. TCRdb's table, derived via immunoSEQ multiplex PCR, lists solely in-frame clones and lacks some. The sample has about 140,000 clones; around three quarters are singletons. Sequencing used PBMCs. These receptor sequences come from a woman aged 18-30 years in good health and CMV-seropositive. Each CDR3 is given with its conserved first and last residue. D genes are given only for firm matches. A row's size may be missing; if present it is once, few, many or a size class.

j_call d_call clone_size v_call cdr3_nt cdr3_aa
TRBJ1-1 - few TRBV5-4 TGTGCCAGCAGCTTGGCCAGAAAGATGAACACTGAAGCTTTCTTT CASSLARKMNTEAFF
TRBJ2-7 TRBD1 once TRBV27 TGTGCCAGCAGTTTCTCGATGGACAGGGGCCGGGAGCTCGAGCAGTACTTC CASSFSMDRGRELEQYF
TRBJ1-2 - - TRBV30 TGTGCCTGGAGTTCATCCCCCGACAGGTATTTCTATGGCTACACCTTC CAWSSSPDRYFYGYTF
TRBJ1-4 - once TRBV9 TGTGCCAGCAGCGTAGGACCTAGGGCAGGGCGAGAAAAACTGTTTTTT CASSVGPRAGREKLFF
TRBJ2-1 - - TRBV9 TGTGCCAGCAGCGCGTGGAGGGACCCCGGCTACAATGAGCAGTTCTTC CASSAWRDPGYNEQFF
TRBJ2-2 - - TRBV5-1 TGCGCCAGCAGCGTCGGAGTCACCGGGGAGCTGTTTTTT CASSVGVTGELFF
TRBJ2-5 TRBD1 once TRBV2 TGTGCCAGCACCGGGGACAGGGGGCCCCAAGAGACCCAGTACTTC CASTGDRGPQETQYF
TRBJ1-1 - few TRBV5-4 TGTGCCAGCAGCTTGGCCACAGGGTCGGGGACTGAAGCTTTCTTT CASSLATGSGTEAFF
TRBJ1-1 - - TRBV10-3 TGTGCCACCTGTGGACAGACCACTGAAGCTTTCTTT CATCGQTTEAFF
TRBJ2-3 TRBD2 - TRBV5-1 TGCGCCAGCAGCTTAGCGGGGGTTCAAACAGATACGCAGTATTTT CASSLAGVQTDTQYF
TRBJ1-1 - - TRBV11-2 TGTGCCAGCAGCTTAGCAACACATGGTACCACTGAAGCTTTCTTT CASSLATHGTTEAFF
TRBJ1-1 - once TRBV11-3 TGTGCCAGCAGCCTCCGCCAGGGTGAAGCTTTCTTT CASSLRQGEAFF
TRBJ1-1 - - TRBV7-2 TGTGCCAGCAGCTTAGCATTACAGGTGAACACTGAAGCTTTCTTT CASSLALQVNTEAFF
TRBJ2-7 - - TRBV7-2 TGTGCCAGCAGCTTAGAAGCCGGGCAGTACTTC CASSLEAGQYF
TRBJ2-5 TRBD1 - TRBV2 TGTGCCAGCAGCACAGGGGGCGGTGGAGAGCAGTACTTC CASSTGGGGEQYF
TRBJ2-7 TRBD2 - TRBV6-5 TGTGCCAGCACCAGCGGGGTCCGCTCCTACGAGCAGTACTTC CASTSGVRSYEQYF
TRBJ1-4 - - TRBV28 TGTGCCAGCAGTTGGGAGGCAACTAATGAAAAACTGTTTTTT CASSWEATNEKLFF
TRBJ1-2 - once TRBV7-2 TGTGCCAGCAGCTCAGATCCGAGGGAAGGCTACACCTTC CASSSDPREGYTF
TRBJ2-3 TRBD1 - TRBV2 TGTGCCAGCAGCTCGGACAGGGGTAGCACAGATACGCAGTATTTT CASSSDRGSTDTQYF
TRBJ1-2 - few TRBV28 TGTGCCAGCAGTTTACCCATTCAGGGGAGCTATGGCTACACCTTC CASSLPIQGSYGYTF
TRBJ1-1 - - TRBV6-1 TGTGCCAGCAGTCGCTCGGGAGAGAACACTGAAGCTTTCTTT CASSRSGENTEAFF
TRBJ2-7 - few TRBV2 TGTGCCAGCAGTGAGCTAATGTTCCCCTACGAGCAGTACTTC CASSELMFPYEQYF
TRBJ1-2 - - TRBV2 TGTGCCAGCAGTGGACAAGGGACTACCTATGGCTACACCTTC CASSGQGTTYGYTF
TRBJ2-1 TRBD2 - TRBV5-1 TGCGCCAGCAGCAAACTAGCGGGGGAGAAAGGGGAGCAGTTCTTC CASSKLAGEKGEQFF
TRBJ2-1 - few TRBV18 TGTGCCAGCTCACCGGCAAGACAAGGGGGCAATGAGCAGTTCTTC CASSPARQGGNEQFF
TRBJ2-7 TRBD2 - TRBV7-9 TGTGCCAGCAGCTTTAGCGGGGGGTCGGTAAGGGAGCAGTACTTC CASSFSGGSVREQYF
TRBJ1-1 - - TRBV19 TGTGCCAGTAGTATGGGGGGGAGCACTGAAGCTTTCTTT CASSMGGSTEAFF
TRBJ2-7 TRBD1 - TRBV2 TGTGCCAGCAGGGTAGACAGGGGGCGTACGTACGAGCAGTACTTC CASRVDRGRTYEQYF
TRBJ1-1 - - TRBV7-2 TGTGCCAGCAGCCCTTTGGGGCTAAACACTGAAGCTTTCTTT CASSPLGLNTEAFF
TRBJ2-7 - - TRBV5-5 TGTGCCAGCAGCTTGGCCGCAGGCCCTTCCTACGAGCAGTACTTC CASSLAAGPSYEQYF
TRBJ2-1 - - TRBV18 TGTGCCAGCTCACCACCCCAGCGGATCTCCTACAATGAGCAGTTCTTC CASSPPQRISYNEQFF
TRBJ1-1 TRBD1 - TRBV18 TGTGCCAGCTCACCGACAGGGGGAAGCACTGAAGCTTTCTTT CASSPTGGSTEAFF
TRBJ2-6 TRBD1 - TRBV19 TGTGCCAGTAGTACCCCAGGGGGCTCTGGGGCCAACGTCCTGACTTTC CASSTPGGSGANVLTF
TRBJ1-5 TRBD1 few TRBV27 TGTGCCAGCAGTTACCGACAGGGCCTCGATCAGCCCCAGCATTTT CASSYRQGLDQPQHF
TRBJ1-4 - - TRBV7-9 TGTGCCAGCCGGGGGAATGGAGAAAAACTGTTTTTT CASRGNGEKLFF
TRBJ1-2 - - TRBV18 TGTGCCAGCTCACCAAAGGCGGATCGACATGGCTACACCTTC CASSPKADRHGYTF
TRBJ2-3 - - TRBV29-1 TGCAGCGTTGATGAGGTAGCCGCAGTGTCAGATACGCAGTATTTT CSVDEVAAVSDTQYF
TRBJ1-2 - - TRBV7-6 TGTGCCAGCAGCCTAAGGGAGGGGGGTGGCTACACCTTC CASSLREGGGYTF
TRBJ2-7 - once TRBV28 TGTGCCACCCTCGAAGACGGGGGTCCCTACGAGCAGTACTTC CATLEDGGPYEQYF
TRBJ1-2 - - TRBV6-1 TGTGCCAGCAGTGGGCCGGGATTAAAAACCAACCTAGCTAACTATGGCTACACCTTC CASSGPGLKTNLANYGYTF
TRBJ1-6 TRBD1 once TRBV15 TGTGCCACCAGCAGAGGACAGGGTATGAGGCCCCTCCACTTT CATSRGQGMRPLHF
TRBJ2-2 TRBD2 - TRBV4-3 TGCGCCAGCAGCCAAGATCGAGCGGGGGCGTTCGGGGAGCTGTTTTTT CASSQDRAGAFGELFF
TRBJ1-3 - - TRBV5-6 TGTGCCAGCAGCTCCTATAGCTCTGGAAACACCATATATTTT CASSSYSSGNTIYF
TRBJ1-6 - - TRBV5-1 TGCGCCAGCAGCTTCGGGGGTCAGAATAATTCACCCCTCCACTTT CASSFGGQNNSPLHF
TRBJ1-2 - - TRBV5-1 TGCGCCAGCAGCTGGGGGACACGCTATGGCTACACCTTC CASSWGTRYGYTF
TRBJ1-5 TRBD1 - TRBV7-6 TGTGCCAGCAGCTTAGGACAGGGGGCTGGTCAGCCCCAGCATTTT CASSLGQGAGQPQHF
TRBJ2-1 - - TRBV19 TGTGCCAGTAGTACTTCGGTCGGGAATGAGCAGTTCTTC CASSTSVGNEQFF
TRBJ2-3 - - TRBV4-1 TGCGCCAGCAGCCAAGATTTGCCGCCGGGGGCAGATACGCAGTATTTT CASSQDLPPGADTQYF
TRBJ1-3 - - TRBV27 TGTGCCAGCAGTTTACAACTCGGAAACACCATATATTTT CASSLQLGNTIYF
TRBJ2-3 TRBD2 few TRBV29-1 TGCAGCGTTGAAGTTGGAGGAGCGACTAGCGGGAGCTCCACAGATACGCAGTATTTT CSVEVGGATSGSSTDTQYF
TRBJ1-2 - once TRBV5-4 TGTGCCAGCAGCTCAGGGGACGATGGCTACACCTTC CASSSGDDGYTF
TRBJ2-5 TRBD1 - TRBV19 TGTGCCACCCAACAGGGGGCTGGTCTGGGGACCCAGTACTTC CATQQGAGLGTQYF
TRBJ2-1 TRBD2 - TRBV4-1 TGCGCCAGCAGCCAAGAAGGGGGTAGCGGGGGGGTTAGGAATGAGCAGTTCTTC CASSQEGGSGGVRNEQFF
TRBJ2-6 TRBD1 - TRBV16 TGTGCCAGCAGCCCAAGGACAGGGTTTGATCTCGCTGGGGCCAACGTCCTGACTTTC CASSPRTGFDLAGANVLTF
TRBJ2-2 - - TRBV5-5 TGTGCCAGCACGTGGGAGGGGGGGCCGAACACCGGGGAGCTGTTTTTT CASTWEGGPNTGELFF
TRBJ1-5 TRBD1 - TRBV27 TGTGCCACCAGGGGGGGGAATCAGCCCCAGCATTTT CATRGGNQPQHF
TRBJ1-5 - - TRBV10-2 TGCGCCAGCCGCCCTGAAGCGACCCCGCACAATCAGCCCCAGCATTTT CASRPEATPHNQPQHF